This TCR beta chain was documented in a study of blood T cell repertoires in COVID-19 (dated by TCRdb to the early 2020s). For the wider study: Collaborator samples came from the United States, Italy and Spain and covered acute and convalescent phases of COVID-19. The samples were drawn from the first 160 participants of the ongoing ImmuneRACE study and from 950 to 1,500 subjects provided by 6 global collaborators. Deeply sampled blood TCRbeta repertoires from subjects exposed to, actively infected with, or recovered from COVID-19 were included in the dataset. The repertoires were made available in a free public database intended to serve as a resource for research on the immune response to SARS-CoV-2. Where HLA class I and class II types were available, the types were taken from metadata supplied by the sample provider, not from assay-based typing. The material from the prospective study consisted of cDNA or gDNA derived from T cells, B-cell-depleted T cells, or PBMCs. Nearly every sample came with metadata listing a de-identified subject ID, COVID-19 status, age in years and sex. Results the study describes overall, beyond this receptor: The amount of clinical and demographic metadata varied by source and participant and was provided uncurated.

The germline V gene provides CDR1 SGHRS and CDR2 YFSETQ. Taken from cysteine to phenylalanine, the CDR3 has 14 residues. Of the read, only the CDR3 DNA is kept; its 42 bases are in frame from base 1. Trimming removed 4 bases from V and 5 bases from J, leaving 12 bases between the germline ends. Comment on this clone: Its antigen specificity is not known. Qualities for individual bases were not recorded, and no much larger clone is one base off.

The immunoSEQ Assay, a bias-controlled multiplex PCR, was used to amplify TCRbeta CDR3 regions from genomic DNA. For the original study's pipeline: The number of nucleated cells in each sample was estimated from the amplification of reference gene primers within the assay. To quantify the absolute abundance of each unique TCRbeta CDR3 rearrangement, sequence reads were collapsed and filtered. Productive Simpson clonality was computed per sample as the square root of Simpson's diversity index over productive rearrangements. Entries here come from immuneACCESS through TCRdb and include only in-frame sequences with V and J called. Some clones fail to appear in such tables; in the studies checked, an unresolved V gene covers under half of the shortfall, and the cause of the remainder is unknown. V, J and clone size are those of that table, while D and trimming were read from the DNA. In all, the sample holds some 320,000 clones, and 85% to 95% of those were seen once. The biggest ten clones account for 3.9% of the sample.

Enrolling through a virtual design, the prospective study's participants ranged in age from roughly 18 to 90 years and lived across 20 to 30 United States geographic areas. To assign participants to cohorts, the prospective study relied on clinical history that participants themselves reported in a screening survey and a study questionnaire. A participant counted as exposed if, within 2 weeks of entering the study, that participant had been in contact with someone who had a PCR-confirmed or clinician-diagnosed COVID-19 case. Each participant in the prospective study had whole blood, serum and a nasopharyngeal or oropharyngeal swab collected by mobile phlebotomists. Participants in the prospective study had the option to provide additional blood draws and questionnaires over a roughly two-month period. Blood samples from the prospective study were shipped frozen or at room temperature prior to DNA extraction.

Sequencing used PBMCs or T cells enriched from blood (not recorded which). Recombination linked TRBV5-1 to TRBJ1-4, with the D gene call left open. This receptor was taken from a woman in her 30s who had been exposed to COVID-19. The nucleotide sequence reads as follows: TGCGCCAGCAGCCCGGAGCCTATCAATGAAAAACTGTTTTTT. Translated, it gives CASSPEPINEKLFF.